This T cell receptor beta chain emerged from a study of T cells expressing NK-cell markers. Across the whole study: Seven of the eight sequenced donors were classified as HCMV-seropositive, and one was classified as seronegative.

From germline, CDR1 is KGHSH and CDR2 LQKENI. The CDR3 consists of 18 residues. As the method of synthesis, 5'RACE template switching with UMIs yielded TCR beta cDNA. TCRdb reprocessed the 5' RACE reads and reports one entry per CDR3 protein, with no DNA. The sample totals 200,000 to 300,000 distinct CDR3 sequences. This clonotype originated in a man younger than 30 in good health. Specimen: blood T cells: a sorted CD56 or NKG2C T cell subset, CD4+ or CD8+ T cells, or bulk PBMC T cells (not recorded which). The rearrangement links TRBV18 to TRBJ2-2; TCRdb's assignment of TRBD2 cannot be checked, as there is no DNA. CDR3 sequence reads: CASSPQGTSGTNTGELFF.